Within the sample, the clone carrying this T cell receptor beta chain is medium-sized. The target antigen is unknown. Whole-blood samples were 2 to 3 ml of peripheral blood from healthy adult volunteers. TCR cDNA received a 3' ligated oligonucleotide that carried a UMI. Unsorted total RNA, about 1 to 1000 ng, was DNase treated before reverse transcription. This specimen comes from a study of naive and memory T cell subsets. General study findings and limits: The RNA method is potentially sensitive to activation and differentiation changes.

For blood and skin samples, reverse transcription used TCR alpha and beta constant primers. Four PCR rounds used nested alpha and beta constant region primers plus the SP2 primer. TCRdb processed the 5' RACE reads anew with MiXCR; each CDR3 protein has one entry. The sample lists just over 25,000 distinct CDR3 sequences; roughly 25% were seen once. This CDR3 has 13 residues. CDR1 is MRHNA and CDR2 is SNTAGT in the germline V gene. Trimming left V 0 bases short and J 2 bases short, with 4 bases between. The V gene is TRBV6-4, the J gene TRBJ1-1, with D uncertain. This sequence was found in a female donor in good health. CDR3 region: CASSDSDNTEAFF. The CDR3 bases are TGTGCCAGCAGTGACTCGGACAACACTGAAGCTTTCTTT.